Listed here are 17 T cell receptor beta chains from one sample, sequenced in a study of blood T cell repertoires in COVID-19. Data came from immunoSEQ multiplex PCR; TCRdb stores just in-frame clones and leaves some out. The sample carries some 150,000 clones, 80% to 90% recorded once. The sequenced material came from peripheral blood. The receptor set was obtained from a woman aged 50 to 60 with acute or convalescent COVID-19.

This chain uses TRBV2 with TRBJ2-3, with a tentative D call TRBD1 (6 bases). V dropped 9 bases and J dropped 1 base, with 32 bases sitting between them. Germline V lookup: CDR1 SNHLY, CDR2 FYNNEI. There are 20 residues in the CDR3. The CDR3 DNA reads TGTGCCAGTTCCGCTGTTTGGGACACCCACCGACGAATGGGCACAGATACGCAGTATTTT. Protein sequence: CASSAVWDTHRRMGTDTQYF.

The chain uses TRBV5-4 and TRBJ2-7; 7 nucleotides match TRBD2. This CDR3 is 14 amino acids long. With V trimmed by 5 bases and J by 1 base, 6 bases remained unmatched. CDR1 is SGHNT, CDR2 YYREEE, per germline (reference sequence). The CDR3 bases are TGTGCCAGCAGAGCATCAGCGGGATCCTACGAGCAGTACTTC. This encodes CASRASAGSYEQYF.

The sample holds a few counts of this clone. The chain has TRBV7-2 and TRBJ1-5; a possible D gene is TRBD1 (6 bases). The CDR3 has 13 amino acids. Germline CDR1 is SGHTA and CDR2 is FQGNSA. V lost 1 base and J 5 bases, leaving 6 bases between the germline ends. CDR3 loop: CASSLDRDQPQHF. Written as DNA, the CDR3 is TGTGCCAGCAGCTTAGACAGGGATCAGCCCCAGCATTTT.

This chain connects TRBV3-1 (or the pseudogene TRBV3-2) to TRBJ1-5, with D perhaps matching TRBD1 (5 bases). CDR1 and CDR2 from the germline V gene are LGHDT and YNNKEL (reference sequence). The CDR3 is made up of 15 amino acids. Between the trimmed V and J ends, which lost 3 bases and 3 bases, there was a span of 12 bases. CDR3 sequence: CASSHSRQPNQPQHF. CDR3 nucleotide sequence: TGTGCCAGCAGCCACTCTAGACAGCCCAATCAGCCCCAGCATTTT.

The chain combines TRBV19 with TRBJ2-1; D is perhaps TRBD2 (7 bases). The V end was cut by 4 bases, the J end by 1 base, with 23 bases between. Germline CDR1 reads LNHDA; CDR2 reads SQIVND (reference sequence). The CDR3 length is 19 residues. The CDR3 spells CASSNLRGESSGSYNEQFF. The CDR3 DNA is TGTGCCAGTAGTAATCTTAGGGGGGAGTCTAGCGGATCCTACAATGAGCAGTTCTTC.

The CDR3 bases are TGTGCCAGCAGCCAAACTAGCGGGGACAATGAGCAGTTCTTC. Residues: CASSQTSGDNEQFF. The rearrangement joins TRBV3-1 (or the pseudogene TRBV3-2) to TRBJ2-1, with 10 bases aligning to TRBD2. Per germline, CDR1 LGHDT and CDR2 YNNKEL (reference sequence). There are 14 residues in the CDR3. Trimming cost V 2 bases and J 5 bases; bases outside gene matches: 0.

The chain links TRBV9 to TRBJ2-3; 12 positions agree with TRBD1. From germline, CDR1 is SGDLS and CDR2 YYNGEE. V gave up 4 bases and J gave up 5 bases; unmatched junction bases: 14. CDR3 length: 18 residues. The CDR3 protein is CASSPHRPGQGARDTQYF. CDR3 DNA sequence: TGTGCCAGCAGCCCACACCGGCCGGGACAGGGGGCGAGAGATACGCAGTATTTT.

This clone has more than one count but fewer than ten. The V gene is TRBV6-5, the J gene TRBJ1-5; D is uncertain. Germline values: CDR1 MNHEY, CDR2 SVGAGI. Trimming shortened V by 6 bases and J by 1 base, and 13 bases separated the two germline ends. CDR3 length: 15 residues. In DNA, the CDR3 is TGTGCCAGCAGCCTAAGTAGTAGAAGCAATCAGCCCCAGCATTTT. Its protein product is CASSLSSRSNQPQHF.

Here the CDR3 DNA reads TGCAGTGCTTCAAGACAGACTGAAGCTTTCTTT. Translating gives CSASRQTEAFF. The chain is built from TRBV20-1 and TRBJ1-1, with a possible D match to TRBD1 (5 bases). V lost 5 bases and J lost 5, with 9 bases in between. This CDR3 is built from 11 residues. The germline V gene encodes CDR1 DFQATT and CDR2 SNEGSKA (reference sequence).

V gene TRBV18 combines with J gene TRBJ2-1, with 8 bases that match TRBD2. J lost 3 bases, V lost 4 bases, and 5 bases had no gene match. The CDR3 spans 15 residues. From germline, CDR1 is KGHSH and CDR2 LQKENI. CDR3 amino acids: CASSLAGGFYNEQFF. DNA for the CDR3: TGTGCCAGCTCACTGGCGGGGGGCTTCTACAATGAGCAGTTCTTC.

CDR3 coding DNA: TGTGCCAGTAGCTTGGGGACAGGGGATTATTATGGCTACACCTTC. Translated: CASSLGTGDYYGYTF. This chain links TRBV19 with TRBJ1-2; 10 bases are a match to TRBD1. CDR3 length equals 15 residues. CDR1 is LNHDA, CDR2 SQIVND, per germline (reference sequence). V was pared by 6 bases and J by 5 bases, with 9 bases of the junction left unmatched.

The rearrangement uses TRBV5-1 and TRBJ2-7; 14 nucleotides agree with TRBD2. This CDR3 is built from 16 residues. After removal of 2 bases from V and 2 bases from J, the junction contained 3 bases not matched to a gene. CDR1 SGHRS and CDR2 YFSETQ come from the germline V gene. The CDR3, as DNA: TGCGCCAGCAGCTTAAAGACTAGCGGGGGGGCCTACGAGCAGTACTTC. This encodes CASSLKTSGGAYEQYF.

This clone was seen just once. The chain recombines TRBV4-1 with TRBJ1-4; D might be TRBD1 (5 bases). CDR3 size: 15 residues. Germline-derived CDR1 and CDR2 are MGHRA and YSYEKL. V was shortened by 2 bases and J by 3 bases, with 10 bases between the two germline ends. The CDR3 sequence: CASSQTQAANEKLFF. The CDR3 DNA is TGCGCCAGCAGCCAAACACAGGCGGCTAATGAAAAACTGTTTTTT.

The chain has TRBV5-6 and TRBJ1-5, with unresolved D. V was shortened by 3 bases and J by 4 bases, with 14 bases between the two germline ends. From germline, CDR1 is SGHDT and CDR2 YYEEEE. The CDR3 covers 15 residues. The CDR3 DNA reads TGTGCCAGCAGCTCTTTACGGACTCCAAATCAGCCCCAGCATTTT. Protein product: CASSSLRTPNQPQHF.

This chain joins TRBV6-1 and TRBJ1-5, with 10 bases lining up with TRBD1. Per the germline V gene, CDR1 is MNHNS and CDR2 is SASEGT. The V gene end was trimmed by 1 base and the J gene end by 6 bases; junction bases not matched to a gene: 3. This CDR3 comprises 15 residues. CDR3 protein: CASSEVTGGGQPQHF. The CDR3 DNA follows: TGTGCCAGCAGTGAAGTGACAGGGGGCGGTCAGCCCCAGCATTTT.

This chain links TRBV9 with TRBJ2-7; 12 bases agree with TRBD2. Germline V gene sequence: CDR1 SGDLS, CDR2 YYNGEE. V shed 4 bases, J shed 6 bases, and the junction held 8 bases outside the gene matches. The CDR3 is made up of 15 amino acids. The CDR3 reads CASSTLAGGMAEQYF. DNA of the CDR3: TGTGCCAGCAGCACCCTAGCGGGAGGGATGGCCGAGCAGTACTTC.

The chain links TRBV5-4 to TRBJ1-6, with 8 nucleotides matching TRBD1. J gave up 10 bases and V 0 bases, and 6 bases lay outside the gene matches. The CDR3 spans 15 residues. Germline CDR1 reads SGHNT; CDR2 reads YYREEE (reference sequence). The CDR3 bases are TGTGCCAGCAGCTTGGAGGGCCGACAGGGGTCACCCCTCCACTTT. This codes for CASSLEGRQGSPLHF.